This entry lists 21 T cell receptor beta chains sequenced from one sample in a study of OX40 agonist ivuxolimab in advanced cancers. Sequencing used immunoSEQ multiplex PCR; TCRdb keeps in-frame clones, though not all of them. The sample gives 70,000 to 95,000 clones, 88% of which show up once; less than 5% is in the top ten. The sample here was CD4+ or CD8+ T cells sorted from blood, taken in a trial of the OX40 agonist ivuxolimab. The origin of the receptors is an adult with an advanced solid tumor such as melanoma, head and neck, liver or kidney cancer.

The chain couples TRBV6-6 to TRBJ2-7; D uncertain. CDR3 length: 14 amino acids. Germline V lookup: CDR1 MNHNY, CDR2 SVGAGI (reference sequence). The V end was cut by 3 bases, the J end by 1 base, with 10 bases between. The CDR3 sequence is CASSYTTTSYEQYF. In nucleotides, the CDR3 is TGTGCCAGCAGTTATACTACTACTTCCTACGAGCAGTACTTC.

The chain is built from TRBV5-1 and TRBJ1-5, with TRBD1 matching over 7 bases. The CDR3 consists of 14 residues. V lost 2 bases, J lost 8 bases, and 7 bases stayed unmatched. The germline gives CDR1 SGHRS, CDR2 YFSETQ. As DNA, the CDR3 is TGCGCCAGCAGCTTCCTAGGGGGCGCGGAGCCCCAGCATTTT. This gives the protein CASSFLGGAEPQHF.

This chain connects TRBV28 to TRBJ1-2; 7 bases are a match to TRBD1. In germline, CDR1 is MDHEN, CDR2 SYDVKM. This CDR3 has 13 residues. V gave up 8 bases and J gave up 0 bases; unmatched junction bases: 3. The CDR3 sequence is CASRTGPNYGYTF. The CDR3 coding sequence is TGTGCCAGCCGGACAGGACCTAACTATGGCTACACCTTC.

The J gene is TRBJ2-7, the V gene TRBV15; 9 bases align to TRBD2. This CDR3 region has 17 residues. CDR1 is LNHNV, CDR2 YYDKDF, per germline (reference sequence). V was pared by 0 bases and J by 4 bases, with 10 bases of the junction left unmatched. The CDR3 protein is CATSREYAGGGGYEQYF. DNA for the CDR3: TGTGCCACCAGCAGAGAATACGCGGGAGGGGGTGGTTACGAGCAGTACTTC.

V is TRBV6-1 and J is TRBJ2-5, with 9 nucleotides matching TRBD2. The CDR3 is 15 amino acids. Germline-derived CDR1 and CDR2 are MNHNS and SASEGT. The junction had 3 bases not matched to a gene; V was cut back by 2 bases and J by 2 bases. Here the CDR3 DNA reads TGTGCCAGCAGTGAATTCCTAGCGGGACAAGAGACCCAGTACTTC. Its translation is CASSEFLAGQETQYF.

The chain links TRBV2 to TRBJ1-5; perhaps TRBD1 as D (6 bases). V was clipped by 8 bases and J by 2 bases, with 13 bases between them. CDR1 is SNHLY, CDR2 FYNNEI, per germline. CDR3 length: 14 residues. This chain's CDR3 is CASAPAGGNQPQHF. For the CDR3, the DNA is TGTGCCAGCGCTCCGGCAGGGGGCAATCAGCCCCAGCATTTT.

This chain links TRBV30 with TRBJ1-1; 10 nucleotides agree with TRBD1. The V segment lost 3 bases and the J segment 6 bases; nucleotides outside the gene matches: 16. Germline CDR1 is GTSNPN and CDR2 is SVGIG (reference sequence). The CDR3 sequence is 17 residues long. The CDR3 loop reads CAWRKAGTGESLAEAFF. CDR3 DNA sequence: TGTGCCTGGAGAAAGGCTGGGACAGGGGAGTCCCTGGCTGAAGCTTTCTTT. The complete variable domain, with remaining parts taken from reference TRBV30 and TRBJ1-1, reads SQTIHQWPATLVQPVGSPLSLECTVEGTSNPNLYWYRQAAGRGLQLLFYSVGIGQISSEVPQNLSASRPQDRQFILSSKKLLLSDSGFYLCAWRKAGTGESLAEAFFGQGTRLTVV.

The gene calls are TRBV5-4 and TRBJ2-7; TRBD2 aligns across 11 bases. CDR1 and CDR2 from the germline V gene are SGHNT and YYREEE (reference sequence). This CDR3 has 14 amino acids. Unmatched junction bases numbered 5, after V lost 3 bases and J lost 6 bases. CDR3 amino acids: CASSSGTSGSEQYF. The CDR3 region has the DNA TGTGCCAGCAGCTCCGGGACTAGCGGATCCGAGCAGTACTTC.

This rearrangement joins TRBV7-3 to TRBJ1-3; D is uncertain. This CDR3 region has 14 residues. Germline V gene sequence: CDR1 SGHTA, CDR2 FQGTGA. Trimming removed 4 bases at V and 0 bases at J, with 7 bases between. CDR3 protein: CASSSTSSGNTIYF. CDR3 sequence (DNA): TGTGCCAGCAGCTCTACTAGCTCTGGAAACACCATATATTTT.

The V gene is TRBV27, the J gene TRBJ2-7; 8 bases are shared with TRBD2. The germline CDR1 and CDR2 sequences are MNHEY and SMNVEV (reference sequence). V was clipped by 5 bases and J by 0 bases; unmatched bases: 6. The CDR3 spans 15 residues. CDR3 sequence reads: CASSPQLAASYEQYF. The CDR3 DNA reads TGTGCCAGCAGTCCCCAACTAGCGGCCTCCTACGAGCAGTACTTC.

This chain links TRBV10-3 with TRBJ1-4; a weak D match, TRBD1 (5 bases). CDR3 size: 14 residues. Trimming removed 11 bases from V and 0 bases from J, with 13 bases in between. Germline values: CDR1 ENHRY, CDR2 SYGVKD. The CDR3 protein is CASGRGTTNEKLFF. The DNA for the CDR3 is TGTGCCTCGGGGCGCGGGACAACTAATGAAAAACTGTTTTTT.

This clone occurred once. The V call is TRBV2, the J call TRBJ2-2, with no clear D. This CDR3 spans 14 amino acids. With 2 bases removed from V and 3 bases from J, the gap between germline ends came to 7 bases. Germline V lookup: CDR1 SNHLY, CDR2 FYNNEI. The CDR3 here is CASSEMVHTGELFF. The CDR3 bases are TGTGCCAGCAGTGAAATGGTCCACACCGGGGAGCTGTTTTTT.

V is TRBV27 and J is TRBJ2-5; no firm D call. The germline V gene has CDR1 MNHEY and CDR2 SMNVEV (reference sequence). CDR3 length: 13 residues. Trimming removed 2 bases at V and 2 bases at J, with 6 bases between. The CDR3 coding sequence is TGTGCCAGCAGTTTAATGTGGCAAGAGACCCAGTACTTC. Translating it yields CASSLMWQETQYF.

CDR3 bases: TGCGCCAGCAGCCAAGAGGGGGGAATTGGCGAAAAACTGTTTTTT. This encodes CASSQEGGIGEKLFF. This chain joins TRBV4-1 and TRBJ1-4, with D possibly being TRBD1 (5 bases). The CDR3 sequence is 15 residues long. Per the germline V gene, CDR1 is MGHRA and CDR2 is YSYEKL. Deletions cut 0 bases from V and 8 bases from J, with 13 bases between.

This clone showed up just once. This chain uses TRBV9 with TRBJ2-2, with 12 bases identical to TRBD2. The trim removed 4 bases at V and 3 bases at J, leaving 10 bases unmatched. The CDR3 extends over 18 amino acids. CDR1 and CDR2 (germline): SGDLS, YYNGEE. The CDR3 loop reads CASSRTSGTRGDTGELFF. DNA for the CDR3: TGTGCCAGCAGCCGGACTAGCGGGACCCGAGGGGACACCGGGGAGCTGTTTTTT. Filled out from reference TRBV9 and TRBJ2-2, the complete variable domain reads DSGVTQTPKHLITATGQRVTLRCSPRSGDLSVYWYQQSLDQGLQFLIQYYNGEERAKGNILERFSAQQFPDLHSELNLSSLELGDSALYFCASSRTSGTRGDTGELFFGEGSRLTVL.

CDR3: CASSNYSPSRRTDTQYF. Here the CDR3 DNA reads TGTGCCAGCAGCAATTACAGCCCGAGTAGGCGCACAGATACGCAGTATTTT. The gene calls are TRBV7-9 and TRBJ2-3; D ambiguous. The CDR3 length is 17 residues. The V gene's germline CDR1 is SEHNR and CDR2 FQNEAQ (reference sequence). V lost 5 bases, J lost 1 base, and 19 bases lay in between.

V is TRBV9 and J is TRBJ2-7, with 9 bases matching TRBD2. The CDR3 has 15 residues. Looked up from germline, CDR1 is SGDLS and CDR2 is YYNGEE. Losses at the gene ends were 0 bases for V and 7 bases for J; bases not matched to a gene: 8. The CDR3 loop reads CASSVGRAGGGEQYF. CDR3 coding DNA: TGTGCCAGCAGCGTAGGTCGAGCGGGAGGCGGAGAGCAGTACTTC.

V and J are TRBV5-5 and TRBJ2-7; either TRBD1 or TRBD2 may supply D (5 bases each). Germline CDR1 reads SGHKS; CDR2 reads YYEKEE (reference sequence). Deletions cut 0 bases from V and 6 bases from J, with 22 bases between. CDR3 length: 17 residues. CDR3 DNA: TGTGCCAGCAGCTTGGCGGGGCTGCCGTTCCGAAGTGGCGAGCAGTACTTC. Translating gives CASSLAGLPFRSGEQYF.

The V call is TRBV11-2, the J call TRBJ2-1; 9 bases line up with TRBD1. The CDR3 runs to 15 residues. Germline lookup yields CDR1 SGHAT and CDR2 FQNNGV. V lost 1 base, J lost 6 bases, and 4 bases stayed unmatched. For the CDR3, the DNA is TGTGCCAGCAGCTTAGTACAGGGGGCAGGCAATGAGCAGTTCTTC. Protein: CASSLVQGAGNEQFF.

The rearrangement joins TRBV7-9 to TRBJ2-1, with TRBD1 matching over 7 bases. V lost 5 bases to trimming and J lost 6 bases; unmatched junction nucleotides: 10. Germline CDR1 is SEHNR and CDR2 is FQNEAQ (reference sequence). CDR3 size: 15 residues. The DNA of the CDR3 is TGTGCCAGCAGCCTGGGACAGAATCCCGCCAATGAGCAGTTCTTC. Translated: CASSLGQNPANEQFF.

V gene TRBV5-8 combines with J gene TRBJ2-7; 7 positions agree with TRBD1. Germline V gives CDR1 SGHTS, CDR2 YDEGEE. The CDR3 loop spans 14 amino acids. V lost 6 bases, J lost 2 bases, and 8 bases stayed unmatched. CDR3 coding DNA: TGTGCCAGCATCAGGACAGGCATTACCTACGAGCAGTACTTC. Encoded protein: CASIRTGITYEQYF.